A single sample gave rise to the 9 T cell receptor beta chains below, sequenced in a study of post-analysis software for immune sequencing data. Notes on the study in general: A handful of TRBV segments appeared more often in patients than in controls, and TRBV5-6, TRBV5-1 and TRBV20-1 were among these.

Prepared libraries of TCR beta cDNA carried unique molecular identifiers. TCRdb independently ran MiXCR on the PCR reads; one entry per CDR3 protein. The table has about 460,000 distinct CDR3 sequences, around 40% seen once. Antigens of these TCRs are unknown. The sequenced material came from blood. All receptors come from a girl aged 5 to 17 with multiple sclerosis.

The J gene is TRBJ2-5, the V gene TRBV6-5, with D tentatively TRBD1 (5 bases). Trimming pared 2 bases from V and 0 bases from J, leaving 7 bases between. CDR1 is MNHEY, CDR2 SVGAGI, per germline. The CDR3 consists of 14 residues. The CDR3 DNA reads TGTGCCAGCAGTTACCAGGGCCACCAAGAGACCCAGTACTTC. As protein: CASSYQGHQETQYF.

V usage is TRBV7-9 and J usage is TRBJ2-7, with 9 nucleotides matching TRBD1. The germline CDR1 and CDR2 sequences are SEHNR and FQNEAQ (reference sequence). The trim removed 5 bases at V and 5 bases at J, leaving 7 bases unmatched. The CDR3 runs 14 residues. DNA of the CDR3: TGTGCCAGCAGCAGACAGGGGGTCGGTAACGAGCAGTACTTC. It encodes CASSRQGVGNEQYF.

Remarks on this clonotype: The junction departs from the called germline gene at one end, perhaps through a read error. CDR3 sequence (DNA): TGTGCCAGCAGCCCCCAATTTAGAGGGTCCTACGAGCGGTACTTC. Translated: CASSPQFRGSYERYF. This rearrangement joins TRBV7-9 to TRBJ2-7; D possibly corresponds to TRBD2 (5 bases). The CDR3 runs 15 residues. CDR1 and CDR2 (germline): SEHNR, FQNEAQ (reference sequence).

This chain joins TRBV4-1 and TRBJ2-1; a possible D gene is TRBD1 (5 bases). Trimming left V 5 bases short and J 7 bases short, with 24 bases between. CDR1 MGHRA and CDR2 YSYEKL come from the germline V gene. This CDR3 comprises 17 residues. CDR3 nucleotides: TGCGCCAGCAGCTCCACTCTCGGAGAAGGGGTTGGGAATGAGCAGTTCTTC. Encoded protein: CASSSTLGEGVGNEQFF.

The J gene is TRBJ2-5, the V gene TRBV27; D is tentatively TRBD1 or TRBD2 (5 bases each). Germline V gene data show CDR1 as MNHEY and CDR2 as SMNVEV (reference sequence). The CDR3 consists of 14 residues. V dropped 6 bases and J dropped 11 bases, with 22 bases sitting between them. The CDR3 DNA follows: TGTGCCAGCAGCACGGGACGGCTAGGGGATGAGCAGTACTTC. This gives the protein CASSTGRLGDEQYF.

V and J are TRBV10-3 and TRBJ2-7; 7 bases align to TRBD1. V lost 6 bases, J lost 6 bases, and 8 bases stayed unmatched. The CDR3 is 13 amino acids. The germline gives CDR1 ENHRY, CDR2 SYGVKD. The CDR3 loop reads CAISLTGVGEQYF. Here the CDR3 DNA reads TGTGCCATCAGCCTAACAGGGGTGGGCGAGCAGTACTTC.

This clonotype came up a few times. The V and J genes are TRBV27 and TRBJ1-2, with 8 bases identical to TRBD1. Trimming removed 4 bases from V and 8 bases from J; junction bases left unmatched: 9. Germline CDR1 reads MNHEY; CDR2 reads SMNVEV (reference sequence). The CDR3 runs to 14 residues. The CDR3 region has the DNA TGTGCCAGCAGTTCCGGGCAGGGGGCGAGAGGCTACACCTTC. It specifies CASSSGQGARGYTF.

This clonotype showed up just a few times. The chain employs TRBV10-3 and TRBJ2-3, with D hard to call. This CDR3 has 14 residues. Between the trimmed V and J ends, which lost 8 bases and 1 base, there was a span of 13 bases. Per germline, CDR1 ENHRY and CDR2 SYGVKD. The CDR3 DNA follows: TGTGCCATCCAAGGGCCCTTCGGCACAGATACGCAGTATTTT. It encodes CAIQGPFGTDTQYF.

In its sample, this clonotype was seen a few times. The V and J genes are TRBV20-1 and TRBJ2-1; D gene uncertain. The CDR3 loop spans 14 amino acids. The germline gives CDR1 DFQATT, CDR2 SNEGSKA (reference sequence). Trimming left V 2 bases short and J 5 bases short, with 13 bases between. The CDR3 bases are TGCAGTGCTAGAAGGTCTCCAGGACACAATGAGCAGTTCTTC. Translating it yields CSARRSPGHNEQFF.